Listed here are 31 T cell receptor beta chains from one sample, sequenced in a study of blood T cell repertoires in COVID-19. TCRdb keeps only in-frame clones here, not all; method: immunoSEQ multiplex PCR. The table has 120,000 to 150,000 clones, roughly 87% seen once. Sequenced material: PBMCs or T cells enriched from blood (not recorded which). The receptors originated from a woman in her forties who had been exposed to COVID-19.

This chain links TRBV9 with TRBJ1-4; a possible D gene is TRBD1 (5 bases). Trimming removed 7 bases at V and 4 bases at J, with 14 bases between. This CDR3 region has 14 residues. Per germline, CDR1 SGDLS and CDR2 YYNGEE. CDR3 residues: CASGIQVDNEKLFF. CDR3 nucleotides: TGTGCCAGCGGAATACAGGTGGATAATGAAAAACTGTTTTTT.

This chain links TRBV19 with TRBJ1-1; a weak D match, TRBD1 (6 bases). The germline V gene encodes CDR1 LNHDA and CDR2 SQIVND (reference sequence). Trimming pared 6 bases from V and 4 bases from J, leaving 18 bases between. The CDR3 covers 15 residues. For the CDR3, the DNA is TGTGCCAGTAGGCAGGGGCAGGGAGGGACCACTGAAGCTTTCTTT. Residues: CASRQGQGGTTEAFF. The full variable domain, in which reference TRBV19 and TRBJ1-1 provide the parts outside the CDR3, is DGGITQSPKYLFRKEGQNVTLSCEQNLNHDAMYWYRQDPGQGLRLIYYSQIVNDFQKGDIAEGYSVSREKKESFPLTVTSAQKNPTAFYLCASRQGQGGTTEAFFGQGTRLTVV.

In this sample, this clone turned up once. V usage is TRBV2 and J usage is TRBJ1-5, with D hard to call. The V end was cut by 0 bases, the J end by 4 bases, with 7 bases between. The CDR3 runs to 14 residues. Germline CDR1 reads SNHLY; CDR2 reads FYNNEI. In nucleotides, the CDR3 is TGTGCCAGCAGTGAAGCTAATAGAAATCAGCCCCAGCATTTT. It is translated as CASSEANRNQPQHF.

This chain joins TRBV27 and TRBJ1-5, with a weak D call TRBD1 (6 bases). Trimming took 5 bases from V and 8 from J, leaving 13 bases between them. This CDR3 region has 13 residues. Germline V lookup: CDR1 MNHEY, CDR2 SMNVEV (reference sequence). CDR3 sequence: CASSPRQDKPQHF. The CDR3 DNA sequence: TGTGCCAGCAGTCCACGACAGGATAAGCCCCAGCATTTT.

CDR3 nucleotide sequence: TGTGCCAGCAGCCCCCGGGACAGTATAACCGGGGAGCTGTTTTTT. This encodes CASSPRDSITGELFF. This chain connects TRBV7-9 to TRBJ2-2; 7 bases line up with TRBD1. The CDR3 spans 15 residues. From germline, CDR1 is SEHNR and CDR2 FQNEAQ (reference sequence). Germline trimming cut 5 bases from V and 5 bases from J; bases unmatched to any gene: 8.

V is TRBV18 and J is TRBJ1-1; D is undetermined. The CDR3 loop spans 14 amino acids. V was trimmed by 5 bases and J by 2 bases, leaving 12 bases between them. In germline, CDR1 is KGHSH, CDR2 LQKENI. The CDR3 DNA follows: TGTGCCAGCTCATCCGGACTCGGCAACACTGAAGCTTTCTTT. It is translated as CASSSGLGNTEAFF.

This sequence joins TRBV5-5 and TRBJ2-7, with TRBD1 as a possible D gene (5 bases). Trimming stripped 0 bases from V and 3 bases from J, with 13 bases between. The CDR3 has 15 residues. Germline lookup yields CDR1 SGHKS and CDR2 YYEKEE (reference sequence). The CDR3: CASSLDQGRFYEQYF. The CDR3 DNA reads TGTGCCAGCAGCTTGGACCAGGGCCGCTTCTACGAGCAGTACTTC.

The chain joins TRBV11-3 to TRBJ2-3, with a weak D call TRBD2 (6 bases). This CDR3 contains 14 residues. Germline lookup yields CDR1 SGHNT and CDR2 YENEEA. V lost 5 bases to trimming and J lost 4 bases, with 13 bases between them. The CDR3 nucleotides read TGTGCCAGCAGCAACAAAGGAGGGTCAGATACGCAGTATTTT. As protein: CASSNKGGSDTQYF.

The chain has TRBV7-8 and TRBJ2-1; D call uncertain. CDR1 SGHVS and CDR2 FQNEAQ come from the germline V gene. There are 17 residues in the CDR3. The ends were cut back, 1 base at V and 0 bases at J, with 13 bases in the middle. CDR3 sequence (DNA): TGTGCCAGCAGCTTAGTGCGCACAGCCGCCTCCTACAATGAGCAGTTCTTC. It encodes CASSLVRTAASYNEQFF.

This clone was seen just once. V usage is TRBV6-5 and J usage is TRBJ1-5, with D unresolved. The CDR3 extends over 12 amino acids. CDR1 and CDR2 (germline): MNHEY, SVGAGI. With 7 bases removed from V and 9 bases from J, the gap between germline ends came to 13 bases. The CDR3 coding sequence is TGTGCCAGCAACGGCCGGGCGGGGCCCCAGCATTTT. Translating gives CASNGRAGPQHF.

This clone occurred once. V is TRBV2 and J is TRBJ2-3; D gene uncertain. Trimming pared 6 bases from V and 2 bases from J, leaving 12 bases between. The germline gives CDR1 SNHLY, CDR2 FYNNEI. The CDR3 spans 14 residues. The CDR3 bases are TGTGCCAGCAGGTTGGCAGGAACCACAGATACGCAGTATTTT. It translates to CASRLAGTTDTQYF. The whole variable domain, remainder taken from reference TRBV2 and TRBJ2-3, is EPEVTQTPSHQVTQMGQEVILRCVPISNHLYFYWYRQILGQKVEFLVSFYNNEISEKSEIFDDQFSVERPDGSNFTLKIRSTKLEDSAMYFCASRLAGTTDTQYFGPGTRLTVL.

The rearrangement uses TRBV27 and TRBJ1-2; 7 bases line up with TRBD1. V dropped 3 bases and J dropped 8; count of bases not matched to a gene: 6. Per germline, CDR1 MNHEY and CDR2 SMNVEV (reference sequence). The CDR3 consists of 13 residues. This chain's CDR3 is CASSFLTGDGYTF. In DNA form, the CDR3 reads TGTGCCAGCAGTTTCCTTACAGGGGACGGCTACACCTTC.

V is TRBV15 and J is TRBJ2-7; 9 bases fit TRBD2. Germline V gene data show CDR1 as LNHNV and CDR2 as YYDKDF (reference sequence). The ends lost 0 bases at V and 3 bases at J; junction bases unmatched: 9. This CDR3 has 17 residues. The CDR3 nucleotides read TGTGCCACCAGCAGAGATAACTCCCTAGCGGGATTCTACGAGCAGTACTTC. Translated, it gives CATSRDNSLAGFYEQYF.

The chain combines TRBV19 with TRBJ2-2, with 7 bases aligning to TRBD2. V gave up 5 bases and J gave up 3 bases; unmatched junction bases: 12. Germline CDR1 LNHDA, CDR2 SQIVND (reference sequence). The CDR3 runs to 17 residues. CDR3 in DNA: TGTGCCAGTAGTGTACGAACCGGGACTATAGACACCGGGGAGCTGTTTTTT. Amino acids: CASSVRTGTIDTGELFF.

The chain employs TRBV5-6 and TRBJ1-2, with TRBD1 matching over 7 bases. Germline V CDR1 and CDR2: SGHDT, YYEEEE. This CDR3 contains 13 residues. The V segment lost 6 bases and the J segment 6 bases; nucleotides outside the gene matches: 8. The DNA of the CDR3 is TGTGCCAGCAACCCAACAGGGGCACATGGCTACACCTTC. Encoded protein: CASNPTGAHGYTF.

This chain uses TRBV20-1 with TRBJ1-1; D is unclear. The germline V and J ends were trimmed by 4 bases and 4 bases, with 13 bases remaining between them. The germline V gene has CDR1 DFQATT and CDR2 SNEGSKA (reference sequence). The CDR3 has 13 amino acids. The CDR3 region has the DNA TGCAGTGCTAATGAGGGCCAGGTCACTGAAGCTTTCTTT. As protein: CSANEGQVTEAFF.

V is TRBV6-1 and J is TRBJ2-5, with D possibly TRBD1 on 6 matching bases. The CDR3 covers 18 residues. With 0 bases removed from V and 5 bases from J, the gap between germline ends came to 22 bases. Germline CDR1 MNHNS, CDR2 SASEGT. CDR3 loop: CASSEAADWGARGETQYF. In DNA form, the CDR3 reads TGTGCCAGCAGTGAAGCGGCGGACTGGGGCGCTAGGGGGGAGACCCAGTACTTC.

This chain connects TRBV7-2 to TRBJ1-4; weak D call: TRBD1 (6 bases). V dropped 5 bases and J dropped 3 bases, with 16 bases sitting between them. The length of the CDR3 is 16 residues. Germline lookup yields CDR1 SGHTA and CDR2 FQGNSA. The CDR3 here is CASSPGKGVPNEKLFF. The CDR3 nucleotides are TGTGCCAGCAGCCCCGGGAAGGGGGTTCCTAATGAAAAACTGTTTTTT.

This chain connects TRBV7-9 to TRBJ1-2; 9 bases map to TRBD1. The trim removed 2 bases at V and 8 bases at J, leaving 15 bases unmatched. The germline V gene encodes CDR1 SEHNR and CDR2 FQNEAQ (reference sequence). The CDR3 runs to 17 residues. This chain's CDR3 is CASSLRRTTGGLFGYTF. The DNA of the CDR3 is TGTGCCAGCAGCTTAAGGCGAACGACAGGGGGTCTTTTCGGCTACACCTTC. The entire variable domain, with the rest obtained from reference TRBV7-9 and TRBJ1-2, is as follows: DTGVSQNPRHKITKRGQNVTFRCDPISEHNRLYWYRQTLGQGPEFLTYFQNEAQLEKSRLLSDRFSAERPKGSFSTLEIQRTEQGDSAMYLCASSLRRTTGGLFGYTFGSGTRLTVV.

V is TRBV5-5 and J is TRBJ2-1; TRBD1 matches at 8 bases. Trimming took 6 bases from V and 5 from J; bases not matched to a gene: 13. CDR1 is SGHKS and CDR2 is YYEKEE in the germline V gene (reference sequence). This CDR3 region has 16 residues. The CDR3: CASKVVPGTGHNEQFF. The CDR3 nucleotides are TGTGCCAGCAAGGTCGTTCCAGGGACAGGTCACAATGAGCAGTTCTTC.

The chain couples TRBV6-5 to TRBJ1-5; 9 nucleotides align to TRBD1. The CDR3 covers 16 residues. V shed 4 bases, J shed 7 bases, and the junction held 11 bases outside the gene matches. The germline gives CDR1 MNHEY, CDR2 SVGAGI. CDR3 nucleotide sequence: TGTGCCAGCAGTTCCGCCACAGGGGGCGCTAGACAGCCCCAGCATTTT. It encodes CASSSATGGARQPQHF.

V usage is TRBV12-3 or TRBV12-4 and J usage is TRBJ1-2; D remains unclear. The V end lost 3 bases, the J end lost 8 bases, and 10 bases lay between the germline ends. The CDR3 totals 12 residues. CDR3 loop: CASSLGAGGYTF. Here the CDR3 DNA reads TGTGCCAGCAGTTTGGGTGCGGGAGGCTACACCTTC.

The CDR3 coding sequence is TGTGCCAGCAGTAGGGATCCGTCGGGGAGGGGTGGCTACACCTTC. Amino acid sequence: CASSRDPSGRGGYTF. The V gene is TRBV6-5, the J gene TRBJ1-2; D may be TRBD1 (5 bases). Trimming cost V 5 bases and J 7 bases, with 20 bases left between them. CDR1 is MNHEY, CDR2 SVGAGI, per germline. The CDR3 covers 15 residues.

This clone showed up just once. The V gene is TRBV5-6, the J gene TRBJ2-1; D perhaps matches TRBD2 (5 bases). V gave up 4 bases and J gave up 5 bases, with 19 bases separating them. The CDR3 is 16 amino acids. The germline V gene encodes CDR1 SGHDT and CDR2 YYEEEE. The CDR3 DNA sequence: TGTGCCAGCAGCCCCCTCGGTAGCGCTCAGAACAATGAGCAGTTCTTC. Encoded protein: CASSPLGSAQNNEQFF.

The chain is built from TRBV27 and TRBJ2-7, with D tentatively TRBD2 (5 bases). The germline V gene encodes CDR1 MNHEY and CDR2 SMNVEV (reference sequence). This CDR3 is 16 amino acids long. Trimming left V 2 bases short and J 2 bases short, with 16 bases between. The CDR3 region has the DNA TGTGCCAGCAGTTTAGAGACGGATATAGCGCCCTACGAGCAGTACTTC. It encodes CASSLETDIAPYEQYF.

This chain uses TRBV12-5 with TRBJ2-2, with a tentative D call TRBD1 (6 bases). CDR1 LGHNT and CDR2 FRNRAP come from the germline V gene. The CDR3 is made up of 14 amino acids. Trimming took off 1 base at V and 3 bases at J, with 6 bases between the two ends. CDR3 nucleotides: TGTGCTAGTGGTTTGGGGGGGCACACCGGGGAGCTGTTTTTT. Its translation is CASGLGGHTGELFF.

The chain employs TRBV6-1 and TRBJ1-3; D unresolved. Germline V gene lookup returns CDR1 MNHNS and CDR2 SASEGT. V was trimmed by 0 bases and J by 0 bases, leaving 12 bases between them. This CDR3 has 17 amino acids. The CDR3 sequence: CASSEAHGGSSGNTIYF. CDR3 nucleotide sequence: TGTGCCAGCAGTGAAGCGCACGGAGGGAGCTCTGGAAACACCATATATTTT.

The V and J genes are TRBV18 and TRBJ1-6, with TRBD1 matching 8 bases. V lost 0 bases to trimming and J lost 10 bases; unmatched junction nucleotides: 5. CDR1 KGHSH and CDR2 LQKENI come from the germline V gene. This CDR3 contains 15 residues. The CDR3 sequence: CASSPPDRGRSPLHF. CDR3 DNA: TGTGCCAGCTCACCACCTGACAGGGGAAGATCACCCCTCCACTTT. Complete variable domain (other parts from reference TRBV18 and TRBJ1-6): NAGVMQNPRHLVRRRGQEARLRCSPMKGHSHVYWYRQLPEEGLKFMVYLQKENIIDESGMPKERFSAEFPKEGPSILRIQQVVRGDSAAYFCASSPPDRGRSPLHFGNGTRLTVT.

V gene TRBV27 combines with J gene TRBJ1-5, with a possible D match to TRBD1 (5 bases). The CDR3 is 14 residues long. V shed 6 bases and J shed 0 bases, with 9 bases lying between them. The germline V gene has CDR1 MNHEY and CDR2 SMNVEV (reference sequence). The CDR3 region is CASRKGLSNQPQHF. The DNA of the CDR3 is TGTGCCAGCAGAAAGGGACTTAGCAATCAGCCCCAGCATTTT.

CDR3 coding DNA: TGTGCCAGCAGTCCCACTAGTAGGGATTTCTACGAGCAGTACTTC. Protein sequence: CASSPTSRDFYEQYF. This chain joins TRBV6-5 and TRBJ2-7; a possible D gene is TRBD2 (5 bases). V shed 5 bases and J shed 3 bases, with 17 bases lying between them. Germline assignment: CDR1 MNHEY and CDR2 SVGAGI. CDR3 length: 15 amino acids.

In its sample, this clone was seen a few times. The chain carries TRBV6-2 or TRBV6-3 and TRBJ1-5; D is perhaps TRBD1 (6 bases). The CDR3 is 15 amino acids. CDR1 MNHEY and CDR2 SVGEGT come from the germline V gene. V lost 0 bases, J lost 2 bases, and 8 bases lay in between. CDR3 sequence: CASSYSNRGNQPQHF. CDR3 coding DNA: TGTGCCAGCAGTTACTCGAACAGGGGCAATCAGCCCCAGCATTTT.